The clone carrying this T cell receptor (beta chain) has only a few counts. Its antigen is undetermined. The data are from a study of vaccination effects on CD4 cells after COVID-19. As for the study in general: The post-vaccine samples were taken, at the median, 72 days after the second dose.

The germline gives CDR1 SGHRS, CDR2 YFSETQ. This CDR3 has 14 amino acids. V trimming: 4 bases; J trimming: 9 bases; junction bases outside the gene matches: 12. Study-wide results and caveats: By a late point after vaccination, infection- and vaccine-induced clones had shrunk markedly through clonal contraction.

Antigen-specific CD4+ T cells expanded by the ViraFEST assay with viral peptide pools were then sequenced. Once cultured for under 11 days, the cells underwent separation to obtain CD4+ T cells. The vaccine given was either BNT162b2 or mRNA-1273, in two doses. People in the vaccine group had not been infected with SARS-CoV-2 before, and their nucleocapsid antibodies were negative. This table comes from immunoSEQ multiplex PCR, and its TCRdb copy is limited to in-frame clones, with some not included. Here the sample spans 70,000 to 95,000 clones, over 70% being singletons. Sequenced here: CD4+ T cells from PBMCs cultured with HCoV-OC43 spike peptides, sampled after COVID-19 vaccination. As to subset: HCoV-OC43 spike overlapping peptide pool stimulation. This sequence originates from a human donor who received a COVID-19 vaccine. This chain links TRBV5-1 with TRBJ1-2, with TRBD1 matching 7 bases. The CDR3 DNA is TGCGCCAGCAGCCTCACCACAGGGGAGGGACGCTACACCTTC. Translated, it gives CASSLTTGEGRYTF.